The 19 T cell receptor beta chains below were found in one sample sequenced in a study of siplizumab effects on memory and regulatory T cells. Libraries were prepared by immunoSEQ multiplex PCR; TCRdb keeps only in-frame clonotypes and omits some of them. The sample yields approximately 100,000 clones, 80% to 95% seen once. The sequenced material came from non-Treg CD4+ T cells sorted from blood. Receptors originate from a human donor in good health.

V and J are TRBV19 and TRBJ1-1, with D perhaps TRBD1 (6 bases). The germline V gene has CDR1 LNHDA and CDR2 SQIVND (reference sequence). Trimming took 5 bases from V and 8 from J, leaving 9 bases between them. The CDR3 length is 11 residues. The CDR3 DNA reads TGTGCCAGTAGTTTCGACAGGGAAGCTTTCTTT. It encodes CASSFDREAFF.

This clone was counted a single time. The chain links TRBV5-1 to TRBJ1-4, with D possibly being TRBD1 (5 bases). The CDR3 is made up of 13 amino acids. Germline CDR1 reads SGHRS; CDR2 reads YFSETQ. With 2 bases removed from V and 4 bases from J, the gap between germline ends came to 6 bases. CDR3 sequence: CASSLQVNEKLFF. As DNA, the CDR3 is TGCGCCAGCAGCTTACAGGTTAATGAAAAACTGTTTTTT.

This clone was counted a single time. The chain employs TRBV7-9 and TRBJ2-7, with D perhaps assigned TRBD1 or TRBD2 (5 bases each). The germline V and J ends were trimmed by 0 bases and 3 bases, with 9 bases remaining between them. Looked up from germline, CDR1 is SEHNR and CDR2 is FQNEAQ (reference sequence). CDR3 length: 14 amino acids. The CDR3 coding sequence is TGTGCCAGCAGCTTAGCGGGGGACGGCTACGAGCAGTACTTC. It encodes CASSLAGDGYEQYF. The whole variable domain, filled in from reference TRBV7-9 and TRBJ2-7, reads DTGVSQNPRHKITKRGQNVTFRCDPISEHNRLYWYRQTLGQGPEFLTYFQNEAQLEKSRLLSDRFSAERPKGSFSTLEIQRTEQGDSAMYLCASSLAGDGYEQYFGPGTRLTVT.

The rearrangement links TRBV6-4 to TRBJ2-2, with D hard to call. CDR3 length equals 15 residues. Looked up from germline, CDR1 is MRHNA and CDR2 is SNTAGT. V dropped 0 bases and J dropped 2 bases, with 7 bases sitting between them. CDR3 DNA sequence: TGTGCCAGCAGTGACTCGTCGCGAAACACCGGGGAGCTGTTTTTT. Translating gives CASSDSSRNTGELFF.

The chain couples TRBV19 to TRBJ1-5, with 9 bases that match TRBD1. V gave up 3 bases and J gave up 7 bases; unmatched junction bases: 7. The germline gives CDR1 LNHDA, CDR2 SQIVND (reference sequence). CDR3 size: 15 residues. As DNA, the CDR3 is TGTGCCAGTAGTATCCGTGACAGGGGGAGGCAGCCCCAGCATTTT. Its protein is CASSIRDRGRQPQHF.

CDR3 sequence: CASSYEMGSYEQFF. The CDR3 coding sequence is TGTGCCAGCAGTTACGAAATGGGGTCGTATGAGCAGTTCTTC. The genes are TRBV6-5 and TRBJ2-1; D ambiguous. Trimming took off 2 bases at V and 8 bases at J, with 13 bases between the two ends. The CDR3 spans 14 residues. CDR1 and CDR2 (germline): MNHEY, SVGAGI.

This chain links TRBV6-1 with TRBJ1-1; D not resolved. V was shortened by 3 bases and J by 3 bases, with 17 bases between the two germline ends. Looked up from germline, CDR1 is MNHNS and CDR2 is SASEGT. The length of the CDR3 is 16 residues. This CDR3 reads CASSETINSGYTEAFF. CDR3 nucleotides: TGTGCCAGCAGTGAGACAATCAATTCGGGCTACACTGAAGCTTTCTTT.

The chain joins TRBV28 to TRBJ2-2; D not certain. CDR1 and CDR2 from the germline V gene are MDHEN and SYDVKM. This CDR3 spans 15 amino acids. V lost 5 bases, J lost 1 base, and 11 bases lay in between. The CDR3 here is CASSPFWRNTGELFF. The CDR3 region has the DNA TGTGCCAGCAGTCCTTTCTGGAGGAACACCGGGGAGCTGTTTTTT.

The chain carries TRBV27 and TRBJ2-2, with no clear D. The V end was cut by 3 bases, the J end by 5 bases, with 10 bases between. The length of the CDR3 is 14 residues. Germline V lookup: CDR1 MNHEY, CDR2 SMNVEV (reference sequence). For the CDR3, the DNA is TGTGCCAGCAGTTTTGGAGTCGCGACCGGGGAGCTGTTTTTT. Translation: CASSFGVATGELFF.

The J gene is TRBJ1-2, the V gene TRBV15, with unresolved D. Germline V lookup: CDR1 LNHNV, CDR2 YYDKDF (reference sequence). This CDR3 spans 15 amino acids. The germline V and J ends were trimmed by 3 bases and 8 bases, with 19 bases remaining between them. CDR3 protein: CATSRASRGLAGYTF. The CDR3 nucleotides are TGTGCCACCAGCAGGGCGAGTAGAGGCCTTGCAGGCTACACCTTC.

This clone was seen once. The rearrangement uses TRBV6-6 and TRBJ2-6; 7 bases align to TRBD1. Germline CDR1 MNHNY, CDR2 SVGAGI (reference sequence). Trimming removed 6 bases from V and 4 bases from J; junction bases left unmatched: 6. The CDR3 is made up of 15 amino acids. Here the CDR3 reads CASRNTGVGANVLTF. The DNA for the CDR3 is TGTGCCAGCAGAAACACAGGGGTGGGGGCCAACGTCCTGACTTTC.

V gene TRBV6-6 combines with J gene TRBJ1-2, with D tentatively TRBD1 (6 bases). CDR3 length: 14 amino acids. V lost 0 bases and J 7 bases, leaving 12 bases between the germline ends. Looked up from germline, CDR1 is MNHNY and CDR2 is SVGAGI (reference sequence). The CDR3 is CASSYSAGDGGYTF. DNA of the CDR3: TGTGCCAGCAGTTACTCGGCAGGGGATGGTGGCTACACCTTC.

V gene TRBV30 combines with J gene TRBJ2-7, with TRBD2 matching over 7 bases. The V and J ends lost 0 bases and 6 bases, in that order; junction bases with no gene match: 5. The CDR3 consists of 13 residues. Germline CDR1 and CDR2: GTSNPN and SVGIG (reference sequence). The CDR3 sequence: CAWSVGGGVEQYF. In DNA form, the CDR3 reads TGTGCCTGGAGTGTTGGGGGGGGAGTCGAGCAGTACTTC.

This clone was seen once. This chain joins TRBV5-1 and TRBJ1-4, with D hard to call. The CDR3 covers 15 residues. Between the trimmed V and J ends, which lost 0 bases and 2 bases, there was a span of 8 bases. Germline CDR1 SGHRS, CDR2 YFSETQ. The CDR3, as DNA: TGCGCCAGCAGCTTGGCCGGGATCACTAATGAAAAACTGTTTTTT. Translation gives CASSLAGITNEKLFF.

The V gene is TRBV7-8, the J gene TRBJ1-2, with TRBD1 matching over 9 bases. Per germline, CDR1 SGHVS and CDR2 FQNEAQ. Unmatched junction bases numbered 2, after V lost 3 bases and J lost 6 bases. This CDR3 contains 13 residues. CDR3 loop: CASSLDRGDGYTF. The CDR3 DNA follows: TGTGCCAGCAGCTTGGACAGGGGAGATGGCTACACCTTC. The full variable domain, rest sourced from reference TRBV7-8 and TRBJ1-2, is GAGVSQSPRYKVAKRGQDVALRCDPISGHVSLFWYQQALGQGPEFLTYFQNEAQLDKSGLPSDRFFAERPEGSVSTLKIQRTQQEDSAVYLCASSLDRGDGYTFGSGTRLTVV.

This chain connects TRBV7-9 to TRBJ2-1; D is undetermined. This CDR3 has 16 amino acids. Trimming took 0 bases from V and 6 from J, leaving 15 bases between them. Looked up from germline, CDR1 is SEHNR and CDR2 is FQNEAQ (reference sequence). The CDR3 DNA reads TGTGCCAGCAGCTTAGCGGGTGGTGTTACGGCCAATGAGCAGTTCTTC. Translation: CASSLAGGVTANEQFF.

V is TRBV27 and J is TRBJ2-7; TRBD1 matches 8 bases. The V segment lost 6 bases and the J segment 4 bases; nucleotides outside the gene matches: 11. Germline CDR1 is MNHEY and CDR2 is SMNVEV (reference sequence). The CDR3 is made up of 15 amino acids. CDR3 nucleotide sequence: TGTGCCAGCAGCCGGGACAGGATTCTATCATACGAGCAGTACTTC. Translation: CASSRDRILSYEQYF.

The V call is TRBV30, the J call TRBJ2-7; D possibly corresponds to TRBD1 (5 bases). The V and J ends lost 3 bases and 6 bases respectively, with 18 bases between them. Germline loops: CDR1 GTSNPN, CDR2 SVGIG (reference sequence). The CDR3 length is 14 residues. DNA of the CDR3: TGTGCCTGGAGCGCCTCCAACAGGAGATCCGAGCAGTACTTC. As protein: CAWSASNRRSEQYF.

CDR3 region: CASSNGGQGSYEQYF. CDR3 nucleotides: TGTGCCAGCAGCAACGGGGGACAGGGCTCCTACGAGCAGTACTTC. The chain combines TRBV5-6 with TRBJ2-7; the match to TRBD1 covers 9 bases. From germline, CDR1 is SGHDT and CDR2 YYEEEE. The trim removed 4 bases at V and 0 bases at J, leaving 5 bases unmatched. The CDR3 runs to 15 residues.